The rows below give T cell receptor beta chains drawn from one sample of a study of control samples from healthy donors and cancer patients. Libraries were prepared by immunoSEQ multiplex PCR; TCRdb keeps only in-frame clonotypes and omits some of them. This sample carries about 170,000 clones, about 91% of them seen once, and the ten largest clones take 2% to 2.5%. The material sequenced was blood. Source of these receptors: a woman aged 40 to 50 in good health. Each CDR3 is given with its conserved first and last residue. The D gene is left open where the match is weak. Rows may omit the clone size; those that give it use once, few, many or a size class.

j_call d_call v_call clone_size cdr3_aa cdr3_nt
TRBJ2-2 TRBD2 TRBV5-5 - CASSLRPGLSNTGELFF TGTGCCAGCAGCTTGAGACCGGGACTATCGAACACCGGGGAGCTGTTTTTT
TRBJ1-3 TRBD1 TRBV10-3 - CAIGTGQANTIYF TGTGCCATCGGAACTGGACAGGCAAACACCATATATTTT
TRBJ2-1 - TRBV11-3 - CASSLEGTSSYNEQFF TGTGCCAGCAGCTTGGAGGGTACTAGCTCCTACAATGAGCAGTTCTTC
TRBJ2-7 - TRBV5-4 - CASTDRSEQYF TGTGCCAGCACCGACCGAAGCGAGCAGTACTTC
TRBJ1-1 - TRBV5-5 - CASSRDWANTEAFF TGTGCCAGCAGCCGAGACTGGGCGAACACTGAAGCTTTCTTT
TRBJ1-2 - TRBV5-1 - CASSLGQDYGYTF TGCGCCAGCAGCTTGGGACAAGACTATGGCTACACCTTC
TRBJ2-1 TRBD1 TRBV2 - CASREMDRAYNEQFF TGTGCCAGCAGAGAAATGGACAGGGCGTACAATGAGCAGTTCTTC
TRBJ1-1 - TRBV19 - CASSIGNTEAFF TGTGCCAGTAGTATAGGTAACACTGAAGCTTTCTTT
TRBJ1-1 - TRBV12-5 - CASALVAGRADTEAFF TGTGCTAGTGCCTTGGTCGCCGGGAGGGCGGACACTGAAGCTTTCTTT
TRBJ1-5 - TRBV6-5 - CASSYARTSSEPQHF TGTGCCAGCAGTTACGCCAGGACGTCAAGCGAGCCCCAGCATTTT
TRBJ2-3 - TRBV27 - CASSSFGPLRPYF TGTGCCAGCAGTTCCTTCGGGCCCCTCAGACCGTATTTT
TRBJ1-6 - TRBV6-5 - CASSYENSPLHF TGTGCCAGCAGTTACGAGAATTCACCCCTCCACTTT
TRBJ2-2 - TRBV5-1 - CASSLGQTAANTGELFF TGCGCCAGCAGCTTGGGGCAAACAGCGGCGAACACCGGGGAGCTGTTTTTT
TRBJ2-3 - TRBV5-4 - CASSYQDTQYF TGTGCCAGCAGCTATCAAGATACGCAGTATTTT
TRBJ1-4 - TRBV5-5 - CASSFGASNEKLFF TGTGCCAGCAGCTTCGGTGCGTCTAATGAAAAACTGTTTTTT
TRBJ1-2 TRBD1 TRBV4-1 once CASTGTALNYGYTF TGCGCCAGCACCGGGACAGCATTAAACTATGGCTACACCTTC
TRBJ1-6 - TRBV5-4 - CASSLVADNSPLHF TGTGCCAGCAGCTTGGTGGCAGATAATTCACCCCTCCACTTT
TRBJ2-6 TRBD2 TRBV2 - CASSRLAGALGGANVLTF TGTGCCAGCAGCAGACTAGCGGGGGCCTTAGGTGGGGCCAACGTCCTGACTTTC
TRBJ1-3 - TRBV21-1 - CASSNSGLGGGGSGGNTIYF TGTGCCAGCAGCAATTCTGGTTTAGGAGGGGGGGGCTCGGGTGGAAACACCATATATTTT
TRBJ1-2 TRBD1 TRBV18 - CASSPAGTGGHGYTF TGTGCCAGCTCACCAGCCGGGACAGGGGGCCATGGCTACACCTTC
TRBJ1-2 - TRBV6-5 - CASSFRVRNYGYTF TGTGCCAGCAGTTTCAGGGTTAGGAACTATGGCTACACCTTC
TRBJ2-7 - TRBV5-4 - CASSHRATPYEQYF TGTGCCAGCAGCCACAGAGCTACCCCCTACGAGCAGTACTTC
TRBJ1-6 TRBD1 TRBV12-3/TRBV12-4 - CASRLRDRPSLHF TGTGCCAGCAGACTCCGGGACAGGCCATCCCTCCACTTT
TRBJ1-5 - TRBV2 few CASTGGYSNQPQHF TGTGCCAGCACAGGCGGGTATAGCAATCAGCCCCAGCATTTT
TRBJ2-7 TRBD1 TRBV18 - CASSPGTGEDEQYF TGTGCCAGCTCACCGGGGACAGGGGAAGACGAGCAGTACTTC
TRBJ2-1 - TRBV5-1 - CASSGGNEQFF TGCGCCAGCAGCGGAGGGAATGAGCAGTTCTTC
TRBJ1-1 - TRBV5-1 - CASSPARHTEAFF TGCGCCAGCAGCCCCGCAAGGCACACTGAAGCTTTCTTT
TRBJ2-7 - TRBV6-2/TRBV6-3 few CASSYASLSEQYF TGTGCCAGCAGTTACGCCAGTCTCTCCGAGCAGTACTTC
TRBJ2-7 TRBD1 TRBV6-4 - CASSLQGFRVSEQYF TGTGCCAGCAGCCTACAGGGGTTCCGCGTGAGTGAGCAGTACTTC
TRBJ1-1 - TRBV12-3/TRBV12-4 - CASRGGYTEAFF TGTGCCAGCAGGGGGGGATACACTGAAGCTTTCTTT
TRBJ1-1 - TRBV5-4 - CASSEGQVDTEAFF TGTGCCAGCAGCGAGGGGCAGGTGGACACTGAAGCTTTCTTT
TRBJ1-5 TRBD1 TRBV27 once CATPDRGLGQPQHF TGTGCCACCCCGGACAGGGGTTTGGGTCAGCCCCAGCATTTT
TRBJ2-6 - TRBV14 - CASSQSGANVLTF TGTGCCAGCAGCCAATCGGGGGCCAACGTCCTGACTTTC
TRBJ2-7 - TRBV7-9 - CASSSRLGLYEQYF TGTGCCAGCAGCTCGCGACTAGGGCTCTACGAGCAGTACTTC
TRBJ2-4 - TRBV2 - CASSDSGILAKNIQYF TGTGCCAGCAGTGATTCGGGGATCCTAGCCAAAAACATTCAGTACTTC
TRBJ1-1 - TRBV3-1/TRBV3-2 - CASRRGRMNTEAFF TGTGCCAGCAGGCGTGGCAGGATGAACACTGAAGCTTTCTTT
TRBJ2-5 - TRBV11-2 - CASSQSTGDETQYF TGTGCCAGCAGCCAATCCACAGGTGACGAGACCCAGTACTTC
TRBJ2-7 - TRBV5-1 - CASSFEGVAYEQYF TGCGCCAGCAGCTTTGAGGGGGTAGCTTACGAGCAGTACTTC
TRBJ2-7 - TRBV11-3 - CASSLDLGEQYF TGTGCCAGCAGCTTAGATCTAGGCGAGCAGTACTTC
TRBJ1-2 - TRBV7-9 - CASSQPGLENTF TGTGCCAGCAGCCAACCGGGCCTAGAAAACACCTTC
TRBJ1-5 TRBD1 TRBV7-9 - CASSIGQGDQPQHF TGTGCCAGCAGCATCGGACAGGGCGATCAGCCCCAGCATTTT
TRBJ2-7 - TRBV29-1 - CSVSGARYEQYF TGCAGCGTTTCAGGGGCTAGGTACGAGCAGTACTTC
TRBJ1-1 - TRBV5-1 - CASSLGGGLAPEAFF TGCGCCAGCAGCTTGGGAGGGGGGCTTGCGCCTGAAGCTTTCTTT
TRBJ2-7 - TRBV7-9 - CASSPHQRYGNEQYF TGTGCCAGCAGCCCCCATCAGCGGTACGGGAATGAGCAGTACTTC
TRBJ2-2 - TRBV12-5 - CASGYNTGELFF TGTGCTAGTGGTTACAACACCGGGGAGCTGTTTTTT
TRBJ1-5 - TRBV6-5 - CATGGEVRQPQHF TGTGCCACTGGGGGGGAGGTCCGCCAGCCCCAGCATTTT
TRBJ1-2 TRBD1 TRBV4-2 once CASSPIGQGDYGYTF TGTGCCAGCAGCCCAATCGGACAGGGGGACTATGGCTACACCTTC
TRBJ1-5 - TRBV5-6 - CASSRMEGSQPQHF TGTGCCAGCAGCCGGATGGAGGGTAGCCAGCCCCAGCATTTT
TRBJ1-1 - TRBV6-5 - CAETRGADTEAFF TGTGCCGAAACCCGGGGCGCAGACACTGAAGCTTTCTTT
TRBJ2-7 - TRBV5-1 - CASSAGRTVETYEQYF TGCGCCAGCAGCGCCGGCCGCACAGTGGAAACCTACGAGCAGTACTTC
TRBJ1-5 TRBD1 TRBV12-5 few CASGLVTGGAGNQPQHF TGTGCTAGTGGTTTGGTGACAGGGGGCGCGGGCAATCAGCCCCAGCATTTT
TRBJ2-1 - TRBV5-4 once CASSLDPGPNEQFF TGTGCCAGCAGCTTGGATCCAGGTCCTAATGAGCAGTTCTTC
TRBJ2-7 TRBD2 TRBV5-6 - CASSLDRDYYEQYF TGTGCCAGCAGCTTGGACCGGGACTACTACGAGCAGTACTTC
TRBJ1-6 TRBD1 TRBV7-8 - CASSLEGTGGSPLHF TGTGCCAGCAGCTTAGAAGGGACAGGGGGTTCACCCCTCCACTTT
TRBJ1-6 - TRBV4-1 few CASSHPKDGGTNSPLHF TGCGCCAGCAGCCATCCTAAAGACGGGGGCACAAATTCACCCCTCCACTTT
TRBJ2-3 - TRBV5-6 - CASSLGAYTDTQYF TGTGCCAGCAGCTTAGGGGCATACACAGATACGCAGTATTTT
TRBJ2-3 TRBD2 TRBV6-4 - CASSDSSGGASDTQYF TGTGCCAGCAGTGACTCTAGCGGGGGGGCGTCAGATACGCAGTATTTT
TRBJ2-7 TRBD2 TRBV5-1 - CASTGLTSYEQYF TGCGCCAGCACGGGACTAACTTCCTACGAGCAGTACTTC
TRBJ1-1 - TRBV4-1 - CASSQQGLNTEAFF TGCGCCAGCAGTCAACAGGGCCTGAACACTGAAGCTTTCTTT